The 24 T cell receptor beta chains listed next were all sequenced from one sample in a study of blood T cell repertoires in COVID-19. Data came from immunoSEQ multiplex PCR; TCRdb stores just in-frame clones and leaves some out. The table lists about 170,000 clones, less than 85% of them singletons. Sequencing used peripheral blood. The receptor source for this set is a woman aged 80 or over with acute or convalescent COVID-19.

The V gene is TRBV7-9, the J gene TRBJ2-7; maybe TRBD2 (5 bases). V was pared by 3 bases and J by 1 base, with 16 bases between. Germline V gene sequence: CDR1 SEHNR, CDR2 FQNEAQ (reference sequence). The CDR3 covers 16 residues. In DNA, the CDR3 is TGTGCCAGCAGCTTCGGCGGTCTAGCCGATTCCTACGAGCAGTACTTC. Amino acids: CASSFGGLADSYEQYF.

J is TRBJ2-1 and V is TRBV28; the match to TRBD2 covers 7 bases. This CDR3 has 15 amino acids. Germline V gene sequence: CDR1 MDHEN, CDR2 SYDVKM. V was pared by 6 bases and J by 5 bases, with 10 bases of the junction left unmatched. The CDR3 nucleotides read TGTGCCAGCAGCCCAGGACTAGTCCTAAACAATGAGCAGTTCTTC. Translation gives CASSPGLVLNNEQFF.

This chain links TRBV10-3 with TRBJ2-3; 14 bases are a match to TRBD2. Germline V lookup: CDR1 ENHRY, CDR2 SYGVKD. V trimming: 11 bases; J trimming: 3 bases; junction bases outside the gene matches: 4. The CDR3 runs to 14 residues. CDR3 in amino acids: CAYGTSGRTDTQYF. DNA for the CDR3: TGTGCCTACGGGACTAGCGGGAGAACAGATACGCAGTATTTT.

This clone has more than one count but fewer than ten. The rearrangement joins TRBV2 to TRBJ1-6; 7 positions agree with TRBD1. The CDR3 is 16 residues long. Germline CDR1 reads SNHLY; CDR2 reads FYNNEI. V trimming: 5 bases; J trimming: 5 bases; junction bases outside the gene matches: 9. CDR3: CASSTQGLGNNSPLHF. The CDR3 region has the DNA TGTGCCAGCAGTACACAGGGGTTGGGGAATAATTCACCCCTCCACTTT.

The chain combines TRBV2 with TRBJ1-4; D unresolved. V dropped 6 bases and J dropped 13 bases, with 18 bases sitting between them. Germline V gives CDR1 SNHLY, CDR2 FYNNEI. The CDR3 is made up of 13 amino acids. Here the CDR3 reads CASRRVTGNGLFF. DNA of the CDR3: TGTGCCAGCAGGAGAGTCACGGGGAACGGACTGTTTTTT.

This clone appeared a single time. The J gene is TRBJ1-4, the V gene TRBV19; maybe TRBD1 (6 bases). The CDR3 has 14 amino acids. Germline V gene data show CDR1 as LNHDA and CDR2 as SQIVND (reference sequence). Deletions cut 5 bases from V and 4 bases from J, with 11 bases between. CDR3 bases: TGTGCCAGTAGTTCTACAGGGTTTAATGAAAAACTGTTTTTT. Protein: CASSSTGFNEKLFF.

The chain uses TRBV28 and TRBJ1-1; D gene unclear. V was clipped by 2 bases and J by 4 bases, with 8 bases between them. Germline CDR1 is MDHEN and CDR2 is SYDVKM. There are 13 residues in the CDR3. The CDR3 loop is CASSLTEPTEAFF. The CDR3 nucleotides read TGTGCCAGCAGTTTAACAGAGCCCACTGAAGCTTTCTTT.

This clone is a singleton in its sample. The V and J genes are TRBV6-2 or TRBV6-3 and TRBJ2-1, with TRBD2 matching 8 bases. CDR3 size: 15 residues. V lost 6 bases to trimming and J lost 4 bases; unmatched junction nucleotides: 8. In germline, CDR1 is MNHEY, CDR2 SVGEGT. In nucleotides, the CDR3 is TGTGCCAGCAGCCAAAGCGGGAGTTATTACAATGAGCAGTTCTTC. This sequence encodes CASSQSGSYYNEQFF.

V and J are TRBV5-4 and TRBJ2-5; D possibly corresponds to TRBD2 (5 bases). This CDR3 contains 14 residues. CDR1 and CDR2 (germline): SGHNT, YYREEE (reference sequence). V gave up 3 bases and J gave up 1 base, with 10 bases separating them. The CDR3 loop reads CASSYPGSQETQYF. The CDR3 DNA reads TGTGCCAGCAGCTACCCGGGATCCCAAGAGACCCAGTACTTC.

This clone was found once. The chain couples TRBV28 to TRBJ2-3, with TRBD1 identical over 7 bases. Germline V gene sequence: CDR1 MDHEN, CDR2 SYDVKM. The CDR3 runs 15 residues. V gave up 3 bases and J gave up 3 bases; unmatched junction bases: 6. The CDR3 sequence is CASSLRGTETDTQYF. CDR3 nucleotide sequence: TGTGCCAGCAGTTTGAGGGGGACAGAAACAGATACGCAGTATTTT. The variable domain in full, completed from reference TRBV28 and TRBJ2-3, reads DVKVTQSSRYLVKRTGEKVFLECVQDMDHENMFWYRQDPGLGLRLIYFSYDVKMKEKGDIPEGYSVSREKKERFSLILESASTNQTSMYLCASSLRGTETDTQYFGPGTRLTVL.

This clone turned up a few times. CDR3 loop: CASSGRTGYNEKLFF. The DNA for the CDR3 is TGTGCCAGCAGCGGCAGGACAGGATATAATGAAAAACTGTTTTTT. The gene calls are TRBV7-9 and TRBJ1-4; 7 bases match TRBD1. Trimming took 5 bases from V and 4 from J; bases not matched to a gene: 7. There are 15 residues in the CDR3. Germline V gene sequence: CDR1 SEHNR, CDR2 FQNEAQ (reference sequence).

The chain links TRBV2 to TRBJ1-3; no firm D call. V was cut by 6 bases and J by 2 bases, with 11 bases left in between. The CDR3 length is 14 residues. Germline-derived CDR1 and CDR2 are SNHLY and FYNNEI. Here the CDR3 DNA reads TGTGCCAGCAGCGCAAATCGAGCTGGAAACACCATATATTTT. As protein: CASSANRAGNTIYF.

The sample holds one count of this clone. The V call is TRBV19, the J call TRBJ2-2; D is undetermined. The CDR3 loop spans 13 amino acids. From germline, CDR1 is LNHDA and CDR2 SQIVND (reference sequence). V shed 7 bases and J shed 5 bases, with 11 bases lying between them. The CDR3, as DNA: TGTGCCAGTACCCAACATGGTACCGGGGAGCTGTTTTTT. Its protein is CASTQHGTGELFF.

The chain has TRBV6-5 and TRBJ2-5; 7 positions agree with TRBD1. The germline gives CDR1 MNHEY, CDR2 SVGAGI. This CDR3 spans 15 amino acids. V trimming: 5 bases; J trimming: 2 bases; junction bases outside the gene matches: 8. The CDR3 is CASSTDRLLQETQYF. The CDR3 DNA is TGTGCCAGCAGTACGGACAGGCTGTTACAAGAGACCCAGTACTTC.

The chain links TRBV18 to TRBJ2-3; D is unclear. The germline V and J ends were trimmed by 2 bases and 2 bases, with 11 bases remaining between them. The CDR3 covers 15 residues. The germline gives CDR1 KGHSH, CDR2 LQKENI. DNA for the CDR3: TGTGCCAGCTCACCAGGTCGAGACTCCACAGATACGCAGTATTTT. Its translation is CASSPGRDSTDTQYF.

The V and J genes are TRBV2 and TRBJ2-1; TRBD1 is a possible D gene (6 bases). V shed 0 bases and J shed 8 bases, with 11 bases lying between them. The germline gives CDR1 SNHLY, CDR2 FYNNEI. The CDR3 extends over 14 amino acids. CDR3 region: CASSEARQVDEQFF. The CDR3 DNA reads TGTGCCAGCAGTGAAGCGCGACAGGTAGATGAGCAGTTCTTC.

The chain employs TRBV6-6 and TRBJ2-3; 8 bases fit TRBD1. The CDR3 consists of 13 residues. V lost 0 bases and J lost 8; bases outside the gene matches: 1. Germline-derived CDR1 and CDR2 are MNHNY and SVGAGI (reference sequence). The chain's CDR3 is CASSYSDRGTQYF. The CDR3 DNA is TGTGCCAGCAGTTACTCAGACAGGGGTACGCAGTATTTT.

This sequence joins TRBV28 and TRBJ1-3; a possible D gene is TRBD1 (5 bases). The V end lost 6 bases, the J end lost 0 bases, and 12 bases lay between the germline ends. The CDR3 consists of 15 residues. Germline V gene data show CDR1 as MDHEN and CDR2 as SYDVKM. CDR3 in DNA: TGTGCCAGCAGGGCAGGGCCATACTCTGGAAACACCATATATTTT. Protein product: CASRAGPYSGNTIYF.

The chain is built from TRBV7-9 and TRBJ2-7, with TRBD1 identical over 9 bases. The CDR3 covers 15 residues. Germline-derived CDR1 and CDR2 are SEHNR and FQNEAQ (reference sequence). V shed 4 bases and J 0 bases; nucleotides not matched to a gene: 4. CDR3 loop: CASSSRQGDSYEQYF. The CDR3 DNA is TGTGCCAGCAGCTCGAGACAGGGGGACTCCTACGAGCAGTACTTC.

This chain connects TRBV6-1 to TRBJ1-1; D call uncertain. Trimming shortened V by 2 bases and J by 8 bases, and 9 bases separated the two germline ends. In germline, CDR1 is MNHNS, CDR2 SASEGT. This CDR3 comprises 12 residues. The CDR3 DNA reads as TGTGCCAGCAGTGAAAGTCTCACAGAAGCTTTCTTT. Translated: CASSESLTEAFF.

The chain links TRBV5-1 to TRBJ2-3; TRBD1 might be the D (6 bases). Germline CDR1 reads SGHRS; CDR2 reads YFSETQ. This CDR3 is 18 amino acids long. V was clipped by 0 bases and J by 2 bases, with 19 bases between them. CDR3 nucleotides: TGCGCCAGCAGCTTGGGCAGGGGCAGGTCGCGCACCACAGATACGCAGTATTTT. It is translated as CASSLGRGRSRTTDTQYF.

V is TRBV11-3 and J is TRBJ2-3, with D perhaps matching TRBD1 (5 bases). V was trimmed by 5 bases and J by 3 bases, leaving 9 bases between them. Germline V gives CDR1 SGHNT, CDR2 YENEEA. This CDR3 comprises 13 residues. The CDR3 DNA sequence: TGTGCCAGCAGCCTGCAGGGAACAGATACGCAGTATTTT. This gives the protein CASSLQGTDTQYF.

The V and J genes are TRBV10-3 and TRBJ1-2, with D hard to call. Germline CDR1 and CDR2: ENHRY and SYGVKD. The CDR3 has 16 residues. V was trimmed by 0 bases and J by 0 bases, leaving 11 bases between them. The CDR3 spells CAISESSSLSNYGYTF. The DNA of the CDR3 is TGTGCCATCAGTGAGTCGTCTAGTCTATCTAACTATGGCTACACCTTC.

The chain joins TRBV4-3 to TRBJ1-2; perhaps TRBD1 as D (6 bases). V was trimmed by 0 bases and J by 4 bases, leaving 15 bases between them. Looked up from germline, CDR1 is LGHNA and CDR2 is YSLEER. CDR3 length: 16 residues. CDR3 DNA sequence: TGCGCCAGCAGCCAAGATGCTGGGGGGGGCGGCTATGGCTACACCTTC. Its protein is CASSQDAGGGGYGYTF.